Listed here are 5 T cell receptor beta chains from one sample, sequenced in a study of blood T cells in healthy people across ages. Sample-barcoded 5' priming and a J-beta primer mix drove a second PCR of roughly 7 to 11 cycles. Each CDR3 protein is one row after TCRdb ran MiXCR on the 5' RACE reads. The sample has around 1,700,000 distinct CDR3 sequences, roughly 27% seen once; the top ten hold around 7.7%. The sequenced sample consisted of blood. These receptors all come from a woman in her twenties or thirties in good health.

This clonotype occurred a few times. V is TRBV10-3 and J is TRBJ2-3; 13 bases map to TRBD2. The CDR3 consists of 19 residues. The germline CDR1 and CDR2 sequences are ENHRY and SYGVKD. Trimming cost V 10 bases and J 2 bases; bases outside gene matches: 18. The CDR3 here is CATDTHPGLAGETTDTQYF. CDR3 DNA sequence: TGTGCCACCGATACGCACCCAGGACTAGCGGGAGAAACCACAGATACGCAGTATTTT.

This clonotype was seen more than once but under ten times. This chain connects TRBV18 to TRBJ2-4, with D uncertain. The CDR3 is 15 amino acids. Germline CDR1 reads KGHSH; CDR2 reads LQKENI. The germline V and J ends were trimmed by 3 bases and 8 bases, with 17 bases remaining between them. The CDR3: CASSPSPGVMYIQYF. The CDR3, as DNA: TGTGCCAGCTCACCCTCCCCTGGAGTGATGTACATTCAGTACTTC.

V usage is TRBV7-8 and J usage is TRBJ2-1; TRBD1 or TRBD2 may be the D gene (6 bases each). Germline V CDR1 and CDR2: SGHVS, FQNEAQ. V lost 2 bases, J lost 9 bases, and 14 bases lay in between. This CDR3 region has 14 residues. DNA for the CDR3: TGTGCCAGCAGCTTAATCACCGGGGGCAGTGAGCAGTTCTTC. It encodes CASSLITGGSEQFF.

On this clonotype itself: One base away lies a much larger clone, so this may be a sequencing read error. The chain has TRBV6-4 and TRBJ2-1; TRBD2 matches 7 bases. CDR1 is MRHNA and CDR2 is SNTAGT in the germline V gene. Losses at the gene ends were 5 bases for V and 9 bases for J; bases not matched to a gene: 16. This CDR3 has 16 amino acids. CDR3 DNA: TGTGCCAGCAGTCCCCTAGAGCGGGGAATAAACAGTGAGCAGTTCTTC. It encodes CASSPLERGINSEQFF.

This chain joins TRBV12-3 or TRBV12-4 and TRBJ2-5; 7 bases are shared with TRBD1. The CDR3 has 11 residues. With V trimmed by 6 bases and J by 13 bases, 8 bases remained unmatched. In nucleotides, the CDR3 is TGTGCCAGCAGCTCGGACAGGATTCGGTACTTC. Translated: CASSSDRIRYF.